Detailed here is one T cell receptor beta chain. As yet, its antigen is unknown. Repertoires were generated with immunoSEQ multiplex PCR, while TCRdb's copy carries only in-frame clones and drops some. The table includes roughly 160,000 clones, around 91% detected once. The CDR3 extends over 12 amino acids. The junction had 3 bases not matched to a gene; V was cut back by 2 bases and J by 7 bases. Per the germline V gene, CDR1 is SGHDT and CDR2 is YYEEEE. The data originate from a study of T cell responses to AZD1222 COVID-19 vaccine. Points from the study as a whole: The span of vaccine-associated CD4 TCRs extended across spike, with dominance at 160-218 and 743-854.

The sequences come from peripheral blood, collected on day 0 of AZD1222 vaccination. This TCR was sampled from an adult in good health. This chain links TRBV5-6 with TRBJ2-7; the match to TRBD2 covers 7 bases. CDR3 DNA sequence: TGTGCCAGCAGCTTTCCCGGGGGGGAGCAGTACGTC. This translates into CASSFPGGEQYV.